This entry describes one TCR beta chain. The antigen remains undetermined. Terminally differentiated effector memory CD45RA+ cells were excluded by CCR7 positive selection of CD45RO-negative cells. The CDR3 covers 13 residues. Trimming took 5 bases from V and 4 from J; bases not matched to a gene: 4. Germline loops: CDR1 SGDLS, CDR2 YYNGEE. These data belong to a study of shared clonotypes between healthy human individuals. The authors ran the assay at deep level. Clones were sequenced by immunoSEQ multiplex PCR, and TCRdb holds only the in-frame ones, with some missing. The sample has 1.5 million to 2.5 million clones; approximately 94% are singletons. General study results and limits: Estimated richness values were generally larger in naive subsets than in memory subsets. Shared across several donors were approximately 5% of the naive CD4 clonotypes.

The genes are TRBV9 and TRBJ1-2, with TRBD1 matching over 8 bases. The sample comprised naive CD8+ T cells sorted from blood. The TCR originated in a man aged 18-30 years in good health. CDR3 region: CASSDRGAYGYTF. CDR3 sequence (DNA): TGTGCCAGCAGTGACAGGGGAGCCTATGGCTACACCTTC.